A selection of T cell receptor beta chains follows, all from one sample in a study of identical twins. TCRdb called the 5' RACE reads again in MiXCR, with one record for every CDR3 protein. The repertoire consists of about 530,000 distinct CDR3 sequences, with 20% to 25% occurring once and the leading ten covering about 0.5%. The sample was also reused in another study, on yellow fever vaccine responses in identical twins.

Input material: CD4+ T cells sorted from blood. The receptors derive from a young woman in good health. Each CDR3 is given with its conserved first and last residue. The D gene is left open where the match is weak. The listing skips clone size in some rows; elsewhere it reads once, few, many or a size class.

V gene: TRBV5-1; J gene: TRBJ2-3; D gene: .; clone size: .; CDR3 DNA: TGCGCCAGCAGCTTGGAGGGGGTGAAGTCAGATACGCAGTATTTT; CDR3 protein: CASSLEGVKSDTQYF
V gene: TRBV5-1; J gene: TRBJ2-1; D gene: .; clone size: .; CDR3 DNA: TGCGCCAGTTCTTCCTCAGGGTTCAATGAGCAGTTCTTC; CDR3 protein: CASSSSGFNEQFF
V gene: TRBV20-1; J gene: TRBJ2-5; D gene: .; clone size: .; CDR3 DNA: TGCAGTGCTCCACCCATTGGGGGCTGGGAGACCCAGTACTTC; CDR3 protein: CSAPPIGGWETQYF
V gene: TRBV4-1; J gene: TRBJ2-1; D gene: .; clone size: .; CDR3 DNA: TGCGCCAGCAGCCAAGTCCCCTTACAATACAATGAGCAGTTCTTC; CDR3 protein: CASSQVPLQYNEQFF
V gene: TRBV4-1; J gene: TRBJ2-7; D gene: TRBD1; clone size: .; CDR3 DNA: TGCGCCAGCAGCCAAGTATCCGGGACAGGGGCCTCCTACGAGCAGTACTTC; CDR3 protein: CASSQVSGTGASYEQYF
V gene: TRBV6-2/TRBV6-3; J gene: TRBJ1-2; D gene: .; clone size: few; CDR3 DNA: TGTGCCAGCAGTTACTACCAGGGAGTCTATGGCTACACCTTC; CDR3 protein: CASSYYQGVYGYTF
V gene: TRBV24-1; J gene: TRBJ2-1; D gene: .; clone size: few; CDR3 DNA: TGTGCCACCAGTGATTTGCAAAGCACAGATGAGCAGTTCTTC; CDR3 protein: CATSDLQSTDEQFF
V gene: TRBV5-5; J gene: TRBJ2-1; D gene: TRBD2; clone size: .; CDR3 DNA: TGTGCCAGCAGCTTGTTGGTAGCGGGAGTTTATGATAGTGAGCAGTTCTTC; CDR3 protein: CASSLLVAGVYDSEQFF
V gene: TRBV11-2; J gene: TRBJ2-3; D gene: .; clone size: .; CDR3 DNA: TGTGCCAGCAGCTCAGTCGGTCAGACTAGCACAGATACGCAGTATTTT; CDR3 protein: CASSSVGQTSTDTQYF
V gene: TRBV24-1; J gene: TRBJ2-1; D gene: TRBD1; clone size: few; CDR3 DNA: TGTGCCACCAGTGAGTCACAGGGGACCCGATCATACAATGAGCAGTTCTTC; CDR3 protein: CATSESQGTRSYNEQFF
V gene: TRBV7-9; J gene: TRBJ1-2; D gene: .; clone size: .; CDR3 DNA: TGTGCCAGCAGCTTAGATGCCGGGGCCGGAGTGGGCTACACCTTC; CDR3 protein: CASSLDAGAGVGYTF
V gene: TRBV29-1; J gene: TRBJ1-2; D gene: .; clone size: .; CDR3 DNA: TGCAGCGTTGAAGAAATCCGTGGCTACACCTTC; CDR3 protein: CSVEEIRGYTF
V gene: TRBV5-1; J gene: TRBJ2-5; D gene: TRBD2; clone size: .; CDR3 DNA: TGCGCCAGCAGCTTGTTCACTAGCGGGAGTGGGGAGACCCAGTACTTC; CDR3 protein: CASSLFTSGSGETQYF
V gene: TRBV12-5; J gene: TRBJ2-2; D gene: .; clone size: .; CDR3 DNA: TGTGCATTAAAGACCGGGGAGCTGTTTTTT; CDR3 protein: CALKTGELFF
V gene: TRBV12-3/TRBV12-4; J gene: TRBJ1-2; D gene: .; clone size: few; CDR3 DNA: TGTGCCAGCAGTTTCGCCTACTATGGCTACACCTTC; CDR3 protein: CASSFAYYGYTF
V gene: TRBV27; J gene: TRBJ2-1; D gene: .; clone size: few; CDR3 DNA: TGTGCCAGCAAGGTGGCTCACCTCAATGAGCAGTTCTTC; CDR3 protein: CASKVAHLNEQFF
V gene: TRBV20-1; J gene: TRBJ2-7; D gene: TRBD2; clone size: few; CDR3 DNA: TGCAGTGCTCGCATCAGCGGGATCGAGCAGTACTTC; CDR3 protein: CSARISGIEQYF
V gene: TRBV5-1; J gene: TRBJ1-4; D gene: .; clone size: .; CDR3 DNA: TGCGCCAGCAGCCCGGACCCTTGGGGTAATGAAAAACTGTTTTTT; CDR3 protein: CASSPDPWGNEKLFF
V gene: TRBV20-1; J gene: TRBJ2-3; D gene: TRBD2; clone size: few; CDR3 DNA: TGCAGTGCTAGAGATTCGGCGGGAGCACATGATACGCAGTATTTT; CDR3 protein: CSARDSAGAHDTQYF
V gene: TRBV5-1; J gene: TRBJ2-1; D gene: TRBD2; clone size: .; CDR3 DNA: TGCGCCAGCAGTAATAGCGGGGGGAAAAATGAGCAGTTCTTC; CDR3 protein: CASSNSGGKNEQFF
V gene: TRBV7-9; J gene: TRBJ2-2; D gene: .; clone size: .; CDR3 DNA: TGTGCCAGCAGCTTATCCCTCAGGGAGCTGTTTTTT; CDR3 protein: CASSLSLRELFF
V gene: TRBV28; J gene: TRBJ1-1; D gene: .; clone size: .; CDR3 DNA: TGTGCCAGCAGTTCGCCGGGTATCACGGGCACTGAAGCTTTCTTT; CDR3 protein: CASSSPGITGTEAFF
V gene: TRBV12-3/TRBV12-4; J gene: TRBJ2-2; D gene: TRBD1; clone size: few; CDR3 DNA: TGTGCCAGCAGACGAAACAGGGGGCATAGCACCGGGGAGCTGTTTTTT; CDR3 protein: CASRRNRGHSTGELFF
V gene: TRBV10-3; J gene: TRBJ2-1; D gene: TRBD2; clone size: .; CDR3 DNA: TGTGCCATCAGTGGACTAGCGGGGGTAGGCTCCTACAATGAGCAGTTCTTC; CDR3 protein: CAISGLAGVGSYNEQFF
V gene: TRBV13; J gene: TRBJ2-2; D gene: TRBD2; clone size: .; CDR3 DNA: TGTGCCAGCAGCCAAGGACTAGCGGAGATAACCGGGGAGCTGTTTTTT; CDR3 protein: CASSQGLAEITGELFF
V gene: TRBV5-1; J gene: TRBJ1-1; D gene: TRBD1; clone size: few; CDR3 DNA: TGCGCCAGCAGCAGCGGGACAGGGGGAGTGTACACTGAAGCTTTCTTT; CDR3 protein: CASSSGTGGVYTEAFF
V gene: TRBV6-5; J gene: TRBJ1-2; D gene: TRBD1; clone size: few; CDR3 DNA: TGTGCCAGCAGTTACTCGCAAGGGACAGGGGAGTCGGGCTACACCTTC; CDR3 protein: CASSYSQGTGESGYTF
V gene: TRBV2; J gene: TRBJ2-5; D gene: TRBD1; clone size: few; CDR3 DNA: TGTGCCAGCAGTTTGACGACAGGGGGCGCGGGGACCCAGTACTTC; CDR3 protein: CASSLTTGGAGTQYF
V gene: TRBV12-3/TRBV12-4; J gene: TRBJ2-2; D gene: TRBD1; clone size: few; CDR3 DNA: TGTGCCAGCAGTACTGGGACAGGGAGGCCCGGGGAGCTGTTTTTT; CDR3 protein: CASSTGTGRPGELFF
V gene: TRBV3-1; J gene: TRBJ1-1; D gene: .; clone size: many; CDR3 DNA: TGTGCCAGCAGCCAAGCGGTTGGCACTGAAGCTTTCTTT; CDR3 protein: CASSQAVGTEAFF
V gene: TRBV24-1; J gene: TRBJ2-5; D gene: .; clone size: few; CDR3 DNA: TGTGCCACCCATACAGTGCAAGAGACCCAGTACTTC; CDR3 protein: CATHTVQETQYF
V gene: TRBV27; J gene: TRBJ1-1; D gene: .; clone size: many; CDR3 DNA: TGTGCCAGCAGTTTAGGGAATACGGTGGCTGAAGCTTTCTTT; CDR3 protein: CASSLGNTVAEAFF
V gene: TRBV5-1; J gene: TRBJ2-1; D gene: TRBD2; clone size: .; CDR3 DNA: TGCGCCAGCAGCTTGGGGCCTAGCGGGAGGGGGTCTGAGCAGTTCTTC; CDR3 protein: CASSLGPSGRGSEQFF
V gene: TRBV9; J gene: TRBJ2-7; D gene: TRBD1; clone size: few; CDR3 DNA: TGTGCCAGCAGCGTCGAGGATGGGACAGGGGGCTTGTACGAGCAGTACTTC; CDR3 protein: CASSVEDGTGGLYEQYF
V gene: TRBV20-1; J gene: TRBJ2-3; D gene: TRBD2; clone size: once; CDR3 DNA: TGCTGTGCTTTCCCTGTTAGCGGGGAAAGCACAGATACGCAGTATTTT; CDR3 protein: CCAFPVSGESTDTQYF
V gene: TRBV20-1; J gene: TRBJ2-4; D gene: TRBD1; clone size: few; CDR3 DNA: TGCAGTGCTAGAGATAACAGGGGGGCCAAAAACATTCAGTACTTC; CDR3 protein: CSARDNRGAKNIQYF
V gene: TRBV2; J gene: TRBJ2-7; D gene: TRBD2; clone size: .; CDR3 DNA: TGTGCCAGCAGTGGCCCCGGACTAGCGGGGGCCTACGAGCAGTACTTC; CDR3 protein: CASSGPGLAGAYEQYF
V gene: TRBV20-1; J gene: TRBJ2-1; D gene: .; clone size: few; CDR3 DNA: TGCAGTGCTAGTAGTGACAAACGGGACTCCTACAATGAGCAGTTCTTC; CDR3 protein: CSASSDKRDSYNEQFF
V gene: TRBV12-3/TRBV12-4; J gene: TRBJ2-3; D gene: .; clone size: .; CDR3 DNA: TGTGCCAGCAGTAAGGGAGTTACAGATACGCAGTATTTT; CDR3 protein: CASSKGVTDTQYF
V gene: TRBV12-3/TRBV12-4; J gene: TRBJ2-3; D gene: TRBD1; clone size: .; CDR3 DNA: TGTGCCAGCAGTTTTACAGGGGGCCGGGCAGATACGCAGTATTTT; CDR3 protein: CASSFTGGRADTQYF
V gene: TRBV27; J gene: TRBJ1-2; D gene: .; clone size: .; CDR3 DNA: TGTGCCAGCAGTTTACGTCAGGGGACCTATGGCTACACCTTC; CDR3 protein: CASSLRQGTYGYTF
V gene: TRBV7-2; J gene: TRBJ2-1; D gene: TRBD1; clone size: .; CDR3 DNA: TGTGCCAGCAGCCCGCGGACAGGGGGTAAGAATGAGCAGTTCTTC; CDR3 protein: CASSPRTGGKNEQFF
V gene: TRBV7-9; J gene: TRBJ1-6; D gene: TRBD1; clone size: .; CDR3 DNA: TGTGCCAGCAGCCCACAGGGGGCCTCCTATAATTCACCCCTCCACTTT; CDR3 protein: CASSPQGASYNSPLHF
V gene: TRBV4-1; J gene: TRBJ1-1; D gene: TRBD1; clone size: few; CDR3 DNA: TGCGCCAGCAGCCAAGCCGGACAGGGTCCCACTGAAGCTTTCTTT; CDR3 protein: CASSQAGQGPTEAFF
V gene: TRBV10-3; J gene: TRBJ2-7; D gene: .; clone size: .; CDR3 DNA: TGTGCCATCAGTGTCAGGGCAGGCTCCTACGAGCAGTACTTC; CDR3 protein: CAISVRAGSYEQYF
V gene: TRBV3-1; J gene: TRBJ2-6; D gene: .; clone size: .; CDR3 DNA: TGTGCCAGCAACGATGGACAGTCTGGGGCCAACGTCCTGACTTTC; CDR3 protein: CASNDGQSGANVLTF
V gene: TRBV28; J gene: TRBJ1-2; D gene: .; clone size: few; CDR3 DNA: TGTGCCAGCAGTCCGACCCAGGGTCGTAAGGGCTACACCTTC; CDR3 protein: CASSPTQGRKGYTF
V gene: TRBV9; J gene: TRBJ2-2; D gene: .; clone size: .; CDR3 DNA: TGTGCCAGCAGCTGGGGGGACGCAGGCGGGGAGCTGTTTTTT; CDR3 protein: CASSWGDAGGELFF
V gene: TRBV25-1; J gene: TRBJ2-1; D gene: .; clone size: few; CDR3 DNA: TGTGCCAGCTGCTCGTCAGGAAAGTCTGAGCAGTTCTTC; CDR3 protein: CASCSSGKSEQFF
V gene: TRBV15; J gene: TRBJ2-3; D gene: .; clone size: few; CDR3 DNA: TGTGCCACCAGCAGGGGGGATACGCAGTATTTT; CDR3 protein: CATSRGDTQYF
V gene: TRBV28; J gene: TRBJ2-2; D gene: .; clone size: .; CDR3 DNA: TGTGCCAGCAGTTCCCCCTGGCTAGCAGACTTTGGCGGGGAGCTGTTTTTT; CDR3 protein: CASSSPWLADFGGELFF
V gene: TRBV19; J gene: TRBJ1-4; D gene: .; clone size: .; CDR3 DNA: TGTGCCAGTAGTAGGATTGGGCCACGTAATGAAAAACTGTTTTTT; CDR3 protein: CASSRIGPRNEKLFF
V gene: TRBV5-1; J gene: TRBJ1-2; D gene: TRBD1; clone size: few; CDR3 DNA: TGCGCCAGCAGCCCTGGGACAGACCCCCTCTATGGCTACACCTTC; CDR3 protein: CASSPGTDPLYGYTF
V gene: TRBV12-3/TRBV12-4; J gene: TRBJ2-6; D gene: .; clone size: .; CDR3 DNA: TGTGCCAGCAGTCCCGGGTTTGACGGGACCAACGTCCTGACTTTC; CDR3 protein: CASSPGFDGTNVLTF
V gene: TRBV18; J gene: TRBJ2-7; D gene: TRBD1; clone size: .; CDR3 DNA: TGTGCCAGCTCACCACCTGGTGGACAGGGGGCTTACGAGCAGTACTTC; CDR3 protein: CASSPPGGQGAYEQYF
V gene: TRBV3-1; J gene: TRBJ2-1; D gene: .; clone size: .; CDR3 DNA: TGTGCCAGCAGCCAAAGAAATATTAATGAGCAGTTCTTC; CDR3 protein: CASSQRNINEQFF
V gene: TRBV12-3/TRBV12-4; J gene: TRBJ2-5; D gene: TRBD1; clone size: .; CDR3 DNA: TGTGCCAGCAGTTTTCCGGGACAGGGGTGGGAAGAGACCCAGTACTTC; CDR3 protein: CASSFPGQGWEETQYF